This TCR beta chain was identified during a study of shared clonotypes between healthy human individuals. Study background: There were three CD4 naive, three CD4 memory, two CD8 naive and one CD8 memory plates per donor.

This CDR3 is built from 17 residues. The deep-level immunoSEQ assay was used. Here immunoSEQ multiplex PCR was the method, and the copy in TCRdb shows in-frame clones only, minus some. The table shows 600,000 to 750,000 clones, with roughly 91% occurring only once. This clone was detected only once. Antigen unknown. Study-wide results and caveats: Sharing of clonotypes among donors was expected to vary with sequencing depth. Estimated richness was generally greater in naive than memory subsets.

Sequencing input: memory CD8+ T cells from PBMCs. The subset denotes: CD45RO+ cells pooled with CCR7-negative TemRA cells. The TCR was taken from a man between 18 and 35 years old in good health. Some clones in this sample may be carry-over from other donors' samples. The chain uses TRBV21-1 and TRBJ2-7; TRBD1, the table's D call, was not compared with the DNA. TRBV21-1 is an annotated pseudogene. CDR3 DNA sequence: TGTGCCAGCAGCAAAGCTAGGGACAGTCCAAGCTCCTACGAGCAGTACTTC. Its protein product is CASSKARDSPSSYEQYF.